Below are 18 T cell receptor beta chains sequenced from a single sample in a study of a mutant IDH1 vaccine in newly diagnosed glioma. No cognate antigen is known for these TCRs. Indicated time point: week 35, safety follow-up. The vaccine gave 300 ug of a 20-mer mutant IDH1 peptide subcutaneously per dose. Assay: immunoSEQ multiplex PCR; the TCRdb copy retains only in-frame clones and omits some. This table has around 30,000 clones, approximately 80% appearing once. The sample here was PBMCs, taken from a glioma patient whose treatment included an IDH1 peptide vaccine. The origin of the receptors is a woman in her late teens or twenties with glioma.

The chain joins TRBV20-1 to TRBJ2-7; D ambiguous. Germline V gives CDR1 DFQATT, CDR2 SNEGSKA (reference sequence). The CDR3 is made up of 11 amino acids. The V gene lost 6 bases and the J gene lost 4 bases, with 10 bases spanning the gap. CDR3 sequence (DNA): TGCAGTGCAGCTGGAACATACGAGCAGTACTTC. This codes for CSAAGTYEQYF.

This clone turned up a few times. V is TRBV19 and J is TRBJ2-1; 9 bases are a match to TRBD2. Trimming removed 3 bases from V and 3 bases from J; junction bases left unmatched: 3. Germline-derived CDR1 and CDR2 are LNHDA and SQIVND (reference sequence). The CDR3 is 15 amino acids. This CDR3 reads CASSMTSGDYNEQFF. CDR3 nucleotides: TGTGCCAGTAGTATGACTAGCGGAGACTACAATGAGCAGTTCTTC. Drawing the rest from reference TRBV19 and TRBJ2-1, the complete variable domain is DGGITQSPKYLFRKEGQNVTLSCEQNLNHDAMYWYRQDPGQGLRLIYYSQIVNDFQKGDIAEGYSVSREKKESFPLTVTSAQKNPTAFYLCASSMTSGDYNEQFFGPGTRLTVL.

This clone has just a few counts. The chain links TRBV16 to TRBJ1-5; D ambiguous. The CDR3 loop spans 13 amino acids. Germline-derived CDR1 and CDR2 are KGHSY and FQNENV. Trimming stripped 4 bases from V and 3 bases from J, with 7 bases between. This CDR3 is CASSPRSNQPQHF. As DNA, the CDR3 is TGTGCCAGCAGCCCGCGTTCCAATCAGCCCCAGCATTTT. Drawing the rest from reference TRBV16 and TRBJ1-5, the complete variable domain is GEEVAQTPKHLVRGEGQKAKLYCAPIKGHSYVFWYQQVLKNEFKFLISFQNENVFDETGMPKERFSAKCLPNSPCSLEIQATKLEDSAVYFCASSPRSNQPQHFGDGTRLSIL.

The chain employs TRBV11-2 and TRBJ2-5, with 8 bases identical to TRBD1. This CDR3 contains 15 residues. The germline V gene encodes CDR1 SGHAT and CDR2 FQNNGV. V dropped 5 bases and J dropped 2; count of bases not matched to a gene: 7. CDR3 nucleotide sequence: TGTGCCAGCAGCCCCCGGACAGGGAGGCAAGAGACCCAGTACTTC. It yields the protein CASSPRTGRQETQYF.

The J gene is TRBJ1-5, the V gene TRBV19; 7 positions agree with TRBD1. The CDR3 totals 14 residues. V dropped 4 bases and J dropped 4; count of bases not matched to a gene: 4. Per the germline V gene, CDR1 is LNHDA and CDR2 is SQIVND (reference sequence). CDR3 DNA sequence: TGTGCCAGTAGTACCACAGGGGCGAATCAGCCCCAGCATTTT. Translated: CASSTTGANQPQHF.

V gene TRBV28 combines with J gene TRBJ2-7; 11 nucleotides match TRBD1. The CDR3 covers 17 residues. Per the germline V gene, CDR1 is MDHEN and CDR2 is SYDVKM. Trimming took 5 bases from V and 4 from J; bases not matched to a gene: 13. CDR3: CASSPSGTGGLTYEQYF. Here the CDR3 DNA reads TGTGCCAGCAGTCCAAGTGGGACAGGGGGGCTGACGTACGAGCAGTACTTC. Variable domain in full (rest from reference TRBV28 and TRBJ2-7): DVKVTQSSRYLVKRTGEKVFLECVQDMDHENMFWYRQDPGLGLRLIYFSYDVKMKEKGDIPEGYSVSREKKERFSLILESASTNQTSMYLCASSPSGTGGLTYEQYFGPGTRLTVT.

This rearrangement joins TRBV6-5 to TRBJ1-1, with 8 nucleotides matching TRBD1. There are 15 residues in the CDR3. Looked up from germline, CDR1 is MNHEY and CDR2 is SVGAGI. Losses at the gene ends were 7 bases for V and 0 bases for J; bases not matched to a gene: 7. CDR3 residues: CASKADRGLNTEAFF. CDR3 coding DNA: TGTGCCAGCAAAGCCGACAGGGGTCTGAACACTGAAGCTTTCTTT.

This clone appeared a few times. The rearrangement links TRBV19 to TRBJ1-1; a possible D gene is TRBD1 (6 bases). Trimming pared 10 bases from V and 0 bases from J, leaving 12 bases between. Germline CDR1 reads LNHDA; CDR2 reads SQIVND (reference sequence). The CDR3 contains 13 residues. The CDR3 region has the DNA TGTGCCACCTCGGACAGTTTGAACACTGAAGCTTTCTTT. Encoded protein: CATSDSLNTEAFF.

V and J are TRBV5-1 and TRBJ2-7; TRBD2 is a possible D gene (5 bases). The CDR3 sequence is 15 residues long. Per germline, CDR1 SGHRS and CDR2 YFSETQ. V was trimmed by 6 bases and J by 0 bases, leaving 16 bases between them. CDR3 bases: TGCGCCAGCAACCTTGGAGGTACACGCTCCTACGAGCAGTACTTC. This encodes CASNLGGTRSYEQYF.

CDR3 bases: TGTGCCAGCAGCTGGGGCGGGACCTACGAGCAGTACTTC. Translating gives CASSWGGTYEQYF. The genes are TRBV27 and TRBJ2-7, with D maybe TRBD2 (6 bases). Looked up from germline, CDR1 is MNHEY and CDR2 is SMNVEV (reference sequence). Trimming removed 6 bases at V and 2 bases at J, with 11 bases between. The CDR3 length is 13 residues.

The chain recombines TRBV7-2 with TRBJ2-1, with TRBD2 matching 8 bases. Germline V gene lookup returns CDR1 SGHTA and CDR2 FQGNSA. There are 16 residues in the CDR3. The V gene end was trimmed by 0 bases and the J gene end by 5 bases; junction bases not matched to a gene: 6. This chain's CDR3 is CASSLARTSGNNEQFF. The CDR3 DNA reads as TGTGCCAGCAGCTTAGCGCGTACTAGCGGTAACAATGAGCAGTTCTTC. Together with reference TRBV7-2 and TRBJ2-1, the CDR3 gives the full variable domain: GAGVSQSPSNKVTEKGKDVELRCDPISGHTALYWYRQSLGQGLEFLIYFQGNSAPDKSGLPSDRFSAERTGGSVSTLTIQRTQQEDSAVYLCASSLARTSGNNEQFFGPGTRLTVL.

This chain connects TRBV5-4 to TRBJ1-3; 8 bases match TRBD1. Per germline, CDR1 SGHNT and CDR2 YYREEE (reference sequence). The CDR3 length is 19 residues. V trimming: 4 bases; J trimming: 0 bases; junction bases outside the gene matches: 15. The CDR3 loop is CASSRSKGGQDPSGNTIYF. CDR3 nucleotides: TGTGCCAGCAGCCGATCGAAAGGGGGACAGGACCCCTCTGGAAACACCATATATTTT.

CDR3 in DNA: TGTGCCAGCAGCTTCTTCCAGGGGAACACTGAAGCTTTCTTT. Translation: CASSFFQGNTEAFF. The chain has TRBV7-2 and TRBJ1-1; D might be TRBD1 (5 bases). Germline V gene sequence: CDR1 SGHTA, CDR2 FQGNSA. Trimming pared 3 bases from V and 1 base from J, leaving 9 bases between. The CDR3 sequence is 14 residues long.

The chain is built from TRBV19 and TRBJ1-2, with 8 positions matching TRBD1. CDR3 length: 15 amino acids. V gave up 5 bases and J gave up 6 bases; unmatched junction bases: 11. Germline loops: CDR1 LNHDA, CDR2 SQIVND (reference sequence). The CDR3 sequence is CASSPHKTGDNGYTF. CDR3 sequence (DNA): TGTGCCAGTAGTCCCCACAAGACAGGGGACAATGGCTACACCTTC.

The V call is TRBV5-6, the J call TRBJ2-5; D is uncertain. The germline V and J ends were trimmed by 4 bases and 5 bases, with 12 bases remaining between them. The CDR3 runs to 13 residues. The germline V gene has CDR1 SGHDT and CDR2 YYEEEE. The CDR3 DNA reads TGTGCCAGCAGCCCGTGGGGTGCCGAGACCCAGTACTTC. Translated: CASSPWGAETQYF. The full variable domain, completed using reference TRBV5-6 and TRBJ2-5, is DAGVTQSPTHLIKTRGQQVTLRCSPKSGHDTVSWYQQALGQGPQFIFQYYEEEERQRGNFPDRFSGHQFPNYSSELNVNALLLGDSALYLCASSPWGAETQYFGPGTRLLVL.

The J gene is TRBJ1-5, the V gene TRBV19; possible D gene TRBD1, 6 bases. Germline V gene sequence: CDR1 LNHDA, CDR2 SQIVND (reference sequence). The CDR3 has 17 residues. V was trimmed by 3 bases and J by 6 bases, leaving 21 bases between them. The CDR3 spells CASSMGAGGRVVQPQHF. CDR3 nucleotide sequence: TGTGCCAGTAGTATGGGGGCGGGGGGCAGGGTCGTTCAGCCCCAGCATTTT.

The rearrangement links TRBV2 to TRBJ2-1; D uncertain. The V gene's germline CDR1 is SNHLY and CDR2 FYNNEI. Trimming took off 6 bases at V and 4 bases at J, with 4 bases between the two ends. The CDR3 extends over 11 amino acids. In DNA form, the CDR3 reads TGTGCCAGCAGCCTATACAATGAGCAGTTCTTC. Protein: CASSLYNEQFF. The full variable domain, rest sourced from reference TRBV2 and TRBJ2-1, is EPEVTQTPSHQVTQMGQEVILRCVPISNHLYFYWYRQILGQKVEFLVSFYNNEISEKSEIFDDQFSVERPDGSNFTLKIRSTKLEDSAMYFCASSLYNEQFFGPGTRLTVL.

DNA for the CDR3: TGCGCCAGCAGCCAATCCCTCTTCTCCTACAATGAGCAGTTCTTC. Translation: CASSQSLFSYNEQFF. The chain employs TRBV4-3 and TRBJ2-1; no firm D call. The germline gives CDR1 LGHNA, CDR2 YSLEER. This CDR3 is built from 15 residues. Trimming cost V 2 bases and J 0 bases, with 8 bases left between them.